The rows below give T cell receptor beta chains drawn from one sample of a study of neurological immune-mediated disorders. One entry per CDR3 protein, called by TCRdb with MiXCR from the 5' RACE reads. The table shows 55,000 or so distinct CDR3 sequences, with around 3.8% occurring only once. Sequenced material: CD4+ T cells from blood. These receptor sequences come from a woman in her 40s with multiple sclerosis. Both conserved end residues are part of each CDR3. The D gene is left open where the match is weak. Clone size, where shown, is once, few, many, or a class for clones that have expanded.

V: TRBV6-2/TRBV6-3; size: many; J: TRBJ2-3; D: TRBD2; DNA: TGTGCCAGCAGCCCAGGGGCGAGCGGGGGGGCTAATACGCAGTATTTT; CDR3: CASSPGASGGANTQYF
V: TRBV28; size: many; J: TRBJ2-4; D: .; DNA: TGTGCCAGCAGTGGGGGGGGGCCCAAAAACATTCAGTACTTC; CDR3: CASSGGGPKNIQYF
V: TRBV27; size: many; J: TRBJ2-3; D: .; DNA: TGTGCCAGCAGTTTATGGGGCAGGGGATCAGATACGCAGTATTTT; CDR3: CASSLWGRGSDTQYF
V: TRBV10-1; size: many; J: TRBJ2-1; D: TRBD2; DNA: TGCGCCAGCAGTGCAAGCGGGGGGGCAGGAAATGAGCAGTTCTTC; CDR3: CASSASGGAGNEQFF
V: TRBV12-3/TRBV12-4; size: many; J: TRBJ1-1; D: .; DNA: TGTGCCAGCACCGACCGGGTTACTGAAGCTTTCTTT; CDR3: CASTDRVTEAFF
V: TRBV5-5; size: many; J: TRBJ1-6; D: .; DNA: TGTGCCAGCAGCCACAAATACACGAATTCACCCCTCCACTTT; CDR3: CASSHKYTNSPLHF
V: TRBV20-1; size: many; J: TRBJ2-1; D: .; DNA: TGCAGTGCTAGAGTTCTACTCGATGAGCAGTTCTTC; CDR3: CSARVLLDEQFF
V: TRBV15; size: many; J: TRBJ2-2; D: .; DNA: TGTGCCACCAGCAGAGTGATGGACACCGGGGAGCTGTTTTTT; CDR3: CATSRVMDTGELFF
V: TRBV27; size: many; J: TRBJ2-2; D: .; DNA: TGTGCCAGCAGTTCAGACCCCGGGACGCTTTTCACCGGGGAGCTGTTTTTT; CDR3: CASSSDPGTLFTGELFF
V: TRBV29-1; size: many; J: TRBJ2-2; D: TRBD1; DNA: TGCAGCGTTGAAGCTTGGAGACAGGGGACCGGGGAGCTGTTTTTT; CDR3: CSVEAWRQGTGELFF
V: TRBV11-2; size: many; J: TRBJ1-1; D: .; DNA: TGTGCCAGCAGCCTGGACTTGAACACTGAAGCTTTCTTT; CDR3: CASSLDLNTEAFF
V: TRBV24-1; size: many; J: TRBJ2-3; D: .; DNA: TGTGCCACCAGGGCAGGGTCCACAGATACGCAGTATTTT; CDR3: CATRAGSTDTQYF
V: TRBV15; size: .; J: TRBJ2-6; D: .; DNA: TGTGCCACCAGCAGATCTACCAGACCGGTACAAAGCTCTTGGGCCAACGTCCTGACTTTC; CDR3: CATSRSTRPVQSSWANVLTF
V: TRBV12-3/TRBV12-4; size: many; J: TRBJ2-1; D: .; DNA: TGTGCCAGCACCCCGGGGCCATTTCGGGGCAATGAGCAGTTCTTC; CDR3: CASTPGPFRGNEQFF
V: TRBV20-1; size: many; J: TRBJ2-1; D: TRBD1; DNA: TGCAGTGCTAGAGATTTCGGACAGGGGCCCAATGAGCAGTTCTTC; CDR3: CSARDFGQGPNEQFF
V: TRBV9; size: .; J: TRBJ2-7; D: TRBD1; DNA: TGTGCCAACAGCCCCCGAGGGGGCCCTTACGAGCAGTACTTC; CDR3: CANSPRGGPYEQYF
V: TRBV20-1; size: many; J: TRBJ1-1; D: .; DNA: TGCAGTGCTAGGTCCGGGAACACTGAAGCTTTCTTT; CDR3: CSARSGNTEAFF
V: TRBV12-3/TRBV12-4; size: many; J: TRBJ2-2; D: TRBD1; DNA: TGTGCCAGCAGTATAGACCCCAGACAGGGGGCGAGGGGGACCGGGGAGCTGTTTTTT; CDR3: CASSIDPRQGARGTGELFF
V: TRBV4-1; size: .; J: TRBJ1-5; D: .; DNA: TGCGCCAGCAGCCGCACCTACCCGACAAGCAATCAGCCCCAGCATTTT; CDR3: CASSRTYPTSNQPQHF
V: TRBV4-1; size: many; J: TRBJ2-5; D: TRBD2; DNA: TGCGCCAGCAGCCTCACCCGGACTAGCAAAGAGACCCAGTACTTC; CDR3: CASSLTRTSKETQYF
V: TRBV5-1; size: many; J: TRBJ2-1; D: TRBD2; DNA: TGCGCCAGCAGCTTGCCTACTAGCGGGGGGTGGAATGAGCAGTTCTTC; CDR3: CASSLPTSGGWNEQFF
V: TRBV6-5; size: many; J: TRBJ1-6; D: .; DNA: TGTGCCAGCAGGAAAACTATCGCTGGCAATTCACCCCTCCACTTT; CDR3: CASRKTIAGNSPLHF
V: TRBV10-3; size: many; J: TRBJ1-1; D: .; DNA: TGTGCCATCAGTGCCGGTTTAACCACTCAACCCCACGGGACTGAAGCTTTCTTT; CDR3: CAISAGLTTQPHGTEAFF
V: TRBV5-1; size: many; J: TRBJ1-6; D: .; DNA: TGCGCCAGCAGCTTGTCAGGGCGCGATTCACCCCTCCACTTT; CDR3: CASSLSGRDSPLHF
V: TRBV5-1; size: many; J: TRBJ2-6; D: .; DNA: TGCGCCAGCAGAGAAGGCACTGGGGCCAACGTCCTGACTTTC; CDR3: CASREGTGANVLTF
V: TRBV5-1; size: many; J: TRBJ1-1; D: TRBD1; DNA: TGCGCCAGCAGCTTGGAGGGGGCCTCCAGGGGAGCTTTCTTT; CDR3: CASSLEGASRGAFF
V: TRBV3-1; size: many; J: TRBJ2-5; D: .; DNA: TGTGCCAGCAGCGGTCCTAAGGGGGGCTATGAGACCCAGTACTTC; CDR3: CASSGPKGGYETQYF
V: TRBV27; size: few; J: TRBJ2-1; D: TRBD1; DNA: TGTGCCAGCGGGGACAGGGGGAACGACAATGAGCAGTTCTTC; CDR3: CASGDRGNDNEQFF
V: TRBV7-9; size: many; J: TRBJ2-7; D: TRBD1; DNA: TGTGCCAGCAGCTTAGCTAGGGGGCCCGGCTCCTACGAGCAGTACTTC; CDR3: CASSLARGPGSYEQYF
V: TRBV5-5; size: many; J: TRBJ2-7; D: .; DNA: TGTGCCAGCAGCTTGGAGATACGTTCCTACGAGCAGTACTTC; CDR3: CASSLEIRSYEQYF
V: TRBV20-1; size: many; J: TRBJ2-3; D: .; DNA: TGCAGTGCTGAGGCAGGGTGGACGGATACGCAGTATTTT; CDR3: CSAEAGWTDTQYF
V: TRBV2; size: few; J: TRBJ2-7; D: .; DNA: TGTGCCAGCAGTGAGACGCAGGGATCCTACGAGCAGTACTTC; CDR3: CASSETQGSYEQYF
V: TRBV6-6; size: many; J: TRBJ2-7; D: TRBD2; DNA: TGTGCCAGCAGTTACGGGCGGGGGGCAAACGAGCAGTACTTC; CDR3: CASSYGRGANEQYF
V: TRBV4-1; size: many; J: TRBJ2-3; D: .; DNA: TGCGCCAGCAGCCAAGTCAGTGGCAGGGGAAGGACAGATACGCAGTATTTT; CDR3: CASSQVSGRGRTDTQYF
V: TRBV20-1; size: many; J: TRBJ1-1; D: .; DNA: TGCAGTGCTAGAGGGGGCGTAGACACTGAAGCTTTCTTT; CDR3: CSARGGVDTEAFF
V: TRBV2; size: many; J: TRBJ2-3; D: .; DNA: TGTGCCAGCAGCACACTTAGTGGGACAGATACGCAGTATTTT; CDR3: CASSTLSGTDTQYF
V: TRBV20-1; size: many; J: TRBJ2-1; D: .; DNA: TGCAGTGCTAGAGGGGGCGGCTACCCCTTTTACAATGAGCAGTTCTTC; CDR3: CSARGGGYPFYNEQFF
V: TRBV6-5; size: many; J: TRBJ2-1; D: TRBD2; DNA: TGTGCCAGCAGCGGGACTAGCGGGGGGAACAATGAGCAGTTCTTC; CDR3: CASSGTSGGNNEQFF
V: TRBV4-1; size: many; J: TRBJ1-4; D: .; DNA: TGCGCCAGCAGCCAGGTCGCAACTAATGAAAAACTGTTTTTT; CDR3: CASSQVATNEKLFF
V: TRBV9; size: many; J: TRBJ2-6; D: .; DNA: TGTGCCAGCAGCGAAGGCTACCCAGATAACGGGGCCAACGTCCTGACTTTC; CDR3: CASSEGYPDNGANVLTF